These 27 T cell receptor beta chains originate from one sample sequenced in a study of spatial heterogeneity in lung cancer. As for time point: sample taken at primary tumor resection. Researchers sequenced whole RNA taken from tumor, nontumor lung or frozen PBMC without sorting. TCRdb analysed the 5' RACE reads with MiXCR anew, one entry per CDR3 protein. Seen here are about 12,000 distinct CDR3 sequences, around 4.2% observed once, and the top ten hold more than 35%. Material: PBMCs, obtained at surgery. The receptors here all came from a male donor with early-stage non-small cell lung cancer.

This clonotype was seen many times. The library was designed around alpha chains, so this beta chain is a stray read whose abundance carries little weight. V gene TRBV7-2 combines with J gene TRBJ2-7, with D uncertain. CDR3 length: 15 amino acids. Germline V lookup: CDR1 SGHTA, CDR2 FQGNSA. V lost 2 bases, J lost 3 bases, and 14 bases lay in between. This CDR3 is CASSLMRYPNYEQYF. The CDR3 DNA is TGTGCCAGCAGCTTAATGAGGTACCCAAACTACGAGCAGTACTTC.

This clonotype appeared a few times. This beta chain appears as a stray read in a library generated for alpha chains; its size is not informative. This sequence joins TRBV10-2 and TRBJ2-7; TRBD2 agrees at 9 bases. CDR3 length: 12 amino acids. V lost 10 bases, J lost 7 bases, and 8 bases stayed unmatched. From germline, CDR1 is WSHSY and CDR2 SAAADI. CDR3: CATREGPWEQYF. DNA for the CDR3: TGCGCCACGCGGGAGGGGCCGTGGGAGCAGTACTTC.

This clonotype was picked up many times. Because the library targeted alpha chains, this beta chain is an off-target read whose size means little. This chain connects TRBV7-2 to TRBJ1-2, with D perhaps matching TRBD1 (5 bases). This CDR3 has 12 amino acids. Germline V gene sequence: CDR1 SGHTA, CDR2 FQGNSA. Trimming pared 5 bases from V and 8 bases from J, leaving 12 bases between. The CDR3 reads CASSPQGGGYTF. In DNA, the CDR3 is TGTGCCAGCAGCCCCCAGGGAGGGGGCTACACCTTC.

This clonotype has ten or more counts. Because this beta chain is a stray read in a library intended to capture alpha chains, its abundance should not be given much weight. CDR3 coding DNA: TGTGCCAGCAGCTTAAAGGGACTAGCGGGAGTACCCTACAATGAGCAGTTCTTC. It encodes CASSLKGLAGVPYNEQFF. J is TRBJ2-1 and V is TRBV7-8; 14 positions agree with TRBD2. The CDR3 loop spans 18 amino acids. Unmatched junction bases numbered 5, after V lost 2 bases and J lost 2 bases. Germline V gene sequence: CDR1 SGHVS, CDR2 FQNEAQ. Looking up the rest from reference TRBV7-8 and TRBJ2-1 gives the full variable domain: GAGVSQSPRYKVAKRGQDVALRCDPISGHVSLFWYQQALGQGPEFLTYFQNEAQLDKSGLPSDRFFAERPEGSVSTLKIQRTQQEDSAVYLCASSLKGLAGVPYNEQFFGPGTRLTVL.

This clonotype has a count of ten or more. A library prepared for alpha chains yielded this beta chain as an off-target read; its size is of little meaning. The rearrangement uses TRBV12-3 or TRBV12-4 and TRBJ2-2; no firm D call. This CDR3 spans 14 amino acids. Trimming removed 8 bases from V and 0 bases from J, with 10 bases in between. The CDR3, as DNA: TGTGCCAGCGGTTCCAGGACGAACACCGGGGAGCTGTTTTTT. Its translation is CASGSRTNTGELFF.

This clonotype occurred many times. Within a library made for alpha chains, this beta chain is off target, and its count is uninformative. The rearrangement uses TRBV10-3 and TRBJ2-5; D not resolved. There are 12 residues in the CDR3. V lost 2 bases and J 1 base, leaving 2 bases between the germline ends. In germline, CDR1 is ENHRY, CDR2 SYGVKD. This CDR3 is CAISEPQETQYF. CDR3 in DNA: TGTGCCATCAGTGAGCCCCAAGAGACCCAGTACTTC.

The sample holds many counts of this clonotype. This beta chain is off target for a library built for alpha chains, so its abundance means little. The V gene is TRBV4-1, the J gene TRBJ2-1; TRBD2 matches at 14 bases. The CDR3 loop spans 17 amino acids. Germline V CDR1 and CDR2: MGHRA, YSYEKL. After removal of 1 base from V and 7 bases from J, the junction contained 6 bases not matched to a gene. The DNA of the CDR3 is TGCGCCAGCAGCCAAGGGGGGACTAGCGGGAGTTTGAATGAGCAGTTCTTC. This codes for CASSQGGTSGSLNEQFF.

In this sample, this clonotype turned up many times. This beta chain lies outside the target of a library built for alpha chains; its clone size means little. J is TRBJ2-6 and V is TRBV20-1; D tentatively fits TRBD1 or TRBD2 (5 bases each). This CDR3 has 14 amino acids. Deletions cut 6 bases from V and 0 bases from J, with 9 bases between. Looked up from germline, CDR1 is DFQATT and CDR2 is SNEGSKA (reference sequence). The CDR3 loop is CSAGTASGANVLTF. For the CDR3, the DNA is TGCAGTGCCGGGACCGCCTCTGGGGCCAACGTCCTGACTTTC.

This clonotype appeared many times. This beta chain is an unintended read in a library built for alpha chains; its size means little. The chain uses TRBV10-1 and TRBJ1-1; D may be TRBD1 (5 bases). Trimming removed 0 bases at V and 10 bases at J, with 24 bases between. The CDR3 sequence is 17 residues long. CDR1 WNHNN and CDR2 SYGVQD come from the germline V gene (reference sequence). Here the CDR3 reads CASSESAGTASFIGAFF. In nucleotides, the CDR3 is TGCGCCAGCAGTGAGTCGGCCGGGACGGCGTCCTTTATAGGAGCTTTCTTT.

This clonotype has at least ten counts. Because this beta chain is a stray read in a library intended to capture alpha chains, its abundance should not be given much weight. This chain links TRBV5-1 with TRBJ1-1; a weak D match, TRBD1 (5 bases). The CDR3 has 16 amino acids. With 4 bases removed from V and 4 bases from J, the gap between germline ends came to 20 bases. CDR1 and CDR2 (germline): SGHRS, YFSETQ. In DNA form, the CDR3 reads TGCGCCAGCAGCCAGAGGGGAATATCGGGGGGCACTGAAGCTTTCTTT. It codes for CASSQRGISGGTEAFF.

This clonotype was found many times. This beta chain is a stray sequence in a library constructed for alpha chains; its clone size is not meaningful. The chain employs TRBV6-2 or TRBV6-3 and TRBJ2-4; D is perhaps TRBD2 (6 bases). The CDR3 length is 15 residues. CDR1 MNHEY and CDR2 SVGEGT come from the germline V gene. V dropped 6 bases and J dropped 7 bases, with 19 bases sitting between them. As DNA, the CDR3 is TGTGCCAGCAGCCCGGGACCCGGCGGGGCCAACATTCAGTACTTC. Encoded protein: CASSPGPGGANIQYF.

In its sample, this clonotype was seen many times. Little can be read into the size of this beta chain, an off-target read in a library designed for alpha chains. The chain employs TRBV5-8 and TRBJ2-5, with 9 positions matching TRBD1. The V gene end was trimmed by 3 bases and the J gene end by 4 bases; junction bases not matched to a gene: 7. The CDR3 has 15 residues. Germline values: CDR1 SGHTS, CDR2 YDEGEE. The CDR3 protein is CASSSGQGRGETQYF. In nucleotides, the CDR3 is TGTGCCAGCAGCTCAGGACAGGGGCGGGGAGAGACCCAGTACTTC.

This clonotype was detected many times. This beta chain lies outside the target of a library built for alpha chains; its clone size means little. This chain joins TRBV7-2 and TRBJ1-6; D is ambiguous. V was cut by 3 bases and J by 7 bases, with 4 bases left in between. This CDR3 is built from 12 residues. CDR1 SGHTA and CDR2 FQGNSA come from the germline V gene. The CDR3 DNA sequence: TGTGCCAGCAGCTTTATGAATTCACCCCTCCACTTT. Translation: CASSFMNSPLHF.

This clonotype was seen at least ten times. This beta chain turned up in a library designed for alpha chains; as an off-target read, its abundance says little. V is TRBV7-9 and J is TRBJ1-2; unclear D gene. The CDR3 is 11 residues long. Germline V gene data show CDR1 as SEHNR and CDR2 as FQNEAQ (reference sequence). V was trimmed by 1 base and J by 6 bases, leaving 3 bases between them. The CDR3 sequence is CASSLVDGYTF. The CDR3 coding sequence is TGTGCCAGCAGCTTAGTCGATGGCTACACCTTC.

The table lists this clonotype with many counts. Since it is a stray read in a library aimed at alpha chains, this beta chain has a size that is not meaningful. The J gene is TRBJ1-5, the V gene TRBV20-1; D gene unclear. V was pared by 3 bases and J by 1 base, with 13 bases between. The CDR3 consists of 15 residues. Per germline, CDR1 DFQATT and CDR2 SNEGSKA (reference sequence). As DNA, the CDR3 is TGCAGTGCTAGGGGATACAGAGAGAGCAATCAGCCCCAGCATTTT. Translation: CSARGYRESNQPQHF.

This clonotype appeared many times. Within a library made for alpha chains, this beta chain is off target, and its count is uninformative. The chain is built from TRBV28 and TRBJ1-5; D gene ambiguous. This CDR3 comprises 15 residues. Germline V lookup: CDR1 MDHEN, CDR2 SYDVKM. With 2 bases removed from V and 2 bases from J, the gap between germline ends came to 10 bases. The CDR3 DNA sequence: TGTGCCAGCAGTTTAGCCCTCAAGGGCAATCAGCCCCAGCATTTT. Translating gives CASSLALKGNQPQHF.

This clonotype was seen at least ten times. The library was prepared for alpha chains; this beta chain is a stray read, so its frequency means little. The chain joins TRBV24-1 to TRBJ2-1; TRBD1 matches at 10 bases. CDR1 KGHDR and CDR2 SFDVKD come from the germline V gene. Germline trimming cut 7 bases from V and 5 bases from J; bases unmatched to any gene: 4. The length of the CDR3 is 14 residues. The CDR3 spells CATRRQGADNEQFF. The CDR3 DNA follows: TGTGCCACCAGACGACAGGGGGCCGACAATGAGCAGTTCTTC.

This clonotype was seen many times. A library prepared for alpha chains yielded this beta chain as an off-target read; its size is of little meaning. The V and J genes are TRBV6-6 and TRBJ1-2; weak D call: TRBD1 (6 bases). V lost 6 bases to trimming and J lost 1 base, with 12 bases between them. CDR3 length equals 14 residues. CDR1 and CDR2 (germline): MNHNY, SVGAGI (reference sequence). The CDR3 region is CASSSTGINYGYTF. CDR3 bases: TGTGCCAGCAGCTCTACAGGGATTAACTATGGCTACACCTTC.

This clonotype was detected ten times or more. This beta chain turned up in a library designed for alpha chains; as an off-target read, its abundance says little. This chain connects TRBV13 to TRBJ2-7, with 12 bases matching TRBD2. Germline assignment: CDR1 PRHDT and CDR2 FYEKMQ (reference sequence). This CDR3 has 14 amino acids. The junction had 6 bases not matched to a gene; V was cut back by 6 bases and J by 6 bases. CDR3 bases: TGTGCCAGCAGGACCCGGGGACTAGCGGGCGAGCAGTACTTC. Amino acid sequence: CASRTRGLAGEQYF. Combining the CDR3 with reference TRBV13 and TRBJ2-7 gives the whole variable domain AAGVIQSPRHLIKEKRETATLKCYPIPRHDTVYWYQQGPGQDPQFLISFYEKMQSDKGSIPDRFSAQQFSDYHSELNMSSLELGDSALYFCASRTRGLAGEQYFGPGTRLTVT.

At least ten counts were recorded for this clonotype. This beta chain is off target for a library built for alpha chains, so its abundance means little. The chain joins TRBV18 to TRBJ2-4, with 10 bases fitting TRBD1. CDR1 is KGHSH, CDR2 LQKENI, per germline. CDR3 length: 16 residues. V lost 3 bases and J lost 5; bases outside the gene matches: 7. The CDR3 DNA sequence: TGTGCCAGCTCACCCCCGTCCGGGACAGGGGAAAACATTCAGTACTTC. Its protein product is CASSPPSGTGENIQYF.

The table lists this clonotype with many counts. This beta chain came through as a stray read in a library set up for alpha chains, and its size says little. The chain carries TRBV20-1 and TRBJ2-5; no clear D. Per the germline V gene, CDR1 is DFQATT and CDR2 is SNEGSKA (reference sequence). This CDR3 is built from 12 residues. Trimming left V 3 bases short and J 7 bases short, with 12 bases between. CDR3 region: CSASLPLGTQYF. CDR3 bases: TGCAGTGCTAGCCTTCCCCTCGGGACCCAGTACTTC.

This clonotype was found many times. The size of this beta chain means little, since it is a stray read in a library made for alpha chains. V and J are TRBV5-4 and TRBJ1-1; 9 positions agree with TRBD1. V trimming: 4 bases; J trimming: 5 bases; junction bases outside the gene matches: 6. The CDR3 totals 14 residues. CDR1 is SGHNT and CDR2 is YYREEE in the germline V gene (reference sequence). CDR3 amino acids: CASSQGQGGTEAFF. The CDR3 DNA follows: TGTGCCAGCAGCCAGGGACAGGGCGGGACTGAAGCTTTCTTT.

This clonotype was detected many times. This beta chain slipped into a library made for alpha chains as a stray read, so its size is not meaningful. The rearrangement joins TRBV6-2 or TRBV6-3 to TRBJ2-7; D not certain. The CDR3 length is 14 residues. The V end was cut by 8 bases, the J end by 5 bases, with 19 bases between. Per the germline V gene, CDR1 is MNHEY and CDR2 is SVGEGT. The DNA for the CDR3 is TGTGCCAGCGGGTTCTACGGATCGGGCGACGAGCAGTACTTC. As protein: CASGFYGSGDEQYF.

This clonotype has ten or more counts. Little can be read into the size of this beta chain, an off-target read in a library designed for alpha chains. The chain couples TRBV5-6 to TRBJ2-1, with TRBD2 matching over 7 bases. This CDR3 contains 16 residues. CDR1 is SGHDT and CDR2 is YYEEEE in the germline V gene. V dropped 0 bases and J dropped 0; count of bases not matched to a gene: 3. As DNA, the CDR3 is TGTGCCAGCAGCTTGGGGGGGACTACCTCCTACAATGAGCAGTTCTTC. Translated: CASSLGGTTSYNEQFF.

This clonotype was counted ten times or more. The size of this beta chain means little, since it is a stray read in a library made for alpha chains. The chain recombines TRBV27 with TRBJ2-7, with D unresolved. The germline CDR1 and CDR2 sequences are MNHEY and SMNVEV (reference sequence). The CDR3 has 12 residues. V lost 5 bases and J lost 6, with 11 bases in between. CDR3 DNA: TGTGCCAGCAGTATACCCCCCGGCGAGCAGTACTTC. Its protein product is CASSIPPGEQYF.

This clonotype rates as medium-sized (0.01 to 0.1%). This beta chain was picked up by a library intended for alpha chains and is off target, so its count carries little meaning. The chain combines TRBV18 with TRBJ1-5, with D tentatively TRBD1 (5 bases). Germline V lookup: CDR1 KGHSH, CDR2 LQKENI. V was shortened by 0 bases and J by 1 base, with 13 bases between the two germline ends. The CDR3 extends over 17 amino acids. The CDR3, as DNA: TGTGCCAGCTCACCACCGCTCGGGGCGCGGAGCAATCAGCCCCAGCATTTT. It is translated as CASSPPLGARSNQPQHF.

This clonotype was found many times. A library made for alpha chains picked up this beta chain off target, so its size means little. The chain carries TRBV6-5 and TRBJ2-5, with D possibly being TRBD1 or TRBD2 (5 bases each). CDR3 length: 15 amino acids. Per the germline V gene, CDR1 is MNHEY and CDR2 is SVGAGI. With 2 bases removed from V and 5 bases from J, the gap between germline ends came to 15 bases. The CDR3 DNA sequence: TGTGCCAGCAGTTACGGGGGAAACAGGAGGGAGACCCAGTACTTC. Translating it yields CASSYGGNRRETQYF.